This TCR beta chain was documented in a study of Ad26.COV2.S vaccination and SARS-CoV-2 variants (dated by TCRdb to about 2021). Looking at the study overall: Vaccine-arm donors were drawn from COV1001, a multicentre, randomized, double-blind, placebo-controlled phase I-IIa trial of Ad26.COV2.S in healthy adults. Ad26.COV2.S was administered intramuscularly at a dose of 5x10^10 or 1x10^11 viral particles, either as one shot or as two shots given 56 days apart. The specificity and breadth of SARS-CoV-2-reactive T cell receptors after Ad26.COV2.S vaccination were assessed by TCRbeta repertoire sequencing. A total of 32 samples were included in the TCR-sequenced set, comprising some 20 Ad26.COV2.S vaccine recipients, 5 placebo recipients and 8 SARS-CoV-2 convalescent individuals. Trial participants were randomized into five groups of five: low-dose or high-dose Ad26.COV2.S given once or twice, or placebo on both occasions. Investigators did not know the trial group allocation while performing experiments and assessing outcomes. Study-wide findings and limitations: Vaccine and placebo recipients had comparable non-spike TCR breadth, which fits with the vaccine containing only spike. Spike-specific TCR breadth was higher in Ad26.COV2.S recipients than in placebo recipients (P = 0.0014). The study was not powered for comparison of responses between vaccine doses or regimens. It was noted by the authors that total T cell responses may have been underestimated by the TCR breadth and depth analyses. After vaccination, substantial breadth of spike-specific CD8+ and CD4+ T cell responses was reported.

Reading the label with the study, this specimen's treatment or condition is: around 19 received Ad26.COV2.S at low or high dose, single or two shots; 5 received placebo; per-sample allocation not given. Repertoires of vaccine and placebo recipients were sequenced from samples taken on day 63 after the first injection. Cohort 1b enrolled around 23 adults aged 18-55 years at a single site in Boston, USA, between 29 July and 7 August 2020. Ad26.COV2.S was a replication-incompetent adenovirus type 26 vector expressing a prefusion-stabilized SARS-CoV-2 spike protein from the original Wuhan strain. Comments on this clone: What this receptor recognizes is not known. The input lacks base qualities; no much larger clone sits a single base away.

The immunoSEQ Assay was the method used to sequence TCRbeta CDR3 regions. After extraction, genomic DNA underwent amplification by bias-controlled multiplex PCR, followed by high-throughput sequencing. For the original study's pipeline: To quantify the absolute abundance of each unique TCRbeta CDR3 region, sequences were collapsed and filtered. T cell fraction was estimated by normalization of TCRbeta template counts to usable DNA, with usable DNA being measured through amplification of reference genes present in all nucleated cells. Repertoire TCRs were annotated as SARS-CoV-2-specific by exact matching of V gene, CDR3 amino acid sequence and J gene to a known reactive TCR set. The reference SARS-CoV-2 TCR set was derived from MIRA and filtered for enrichment in COVID-19-positive ImmuneCODE repertoires, a step that removed public or cross-reactive TCRs. Drawing on the MIRA antigens, annotated TCRs were analysed further at the level of specific ORF or position within ORF. Breadth was defined as annotated unique rearrangements over total unique productive rearrangements; depth was the summed frequency of those rearrangements. Two-sided Wilcoxon rank-sum tests were applied when comparing TCR breadth between groups. TCRdb stores this immuneACCESS table with in-frame sequences only. Part of the clones is absent; in the studies checked, under half of the shortfall reflects unresolved V genes, and no reason is known for the rest. The DNA gave D and trimming, while V, J and clone size come from that table. Here the sample has about 350,000 clones; 65% to 90% occur a single time. The ten largest clones represent about 10% of the sample.

V is reduced by 5 bases and J by 8 bases, leaving a spacing of 13 bases between them. Inclusive of the bounding cysteine and phenylalanine, the CDR3 is 14 residues long. The entry retains the CDR3 DNA only, 42 bases that are in frame from base 1. The germline V gene provides CDR1 SGHAT and CDR2 FQNNGV. The clonotype was recovered from a person between 18 and 65 years old who received the Ad26.COV2.S COVID-19 vaccine or a placebo. This receptor chain uses TRBV11-2 and TRBJ1-6, with the D gene uncertain. This specimen was peripheral blood, taken in a trial of Ad26.COV2.S vaccine versus placebo. The CDR3 corresponds to CASSHLWVDSPLHF. Read as DNA, the sequence is TGTGCCAGCAGCCACTTATGGGTGGATTCACCCCTCCACTTT.